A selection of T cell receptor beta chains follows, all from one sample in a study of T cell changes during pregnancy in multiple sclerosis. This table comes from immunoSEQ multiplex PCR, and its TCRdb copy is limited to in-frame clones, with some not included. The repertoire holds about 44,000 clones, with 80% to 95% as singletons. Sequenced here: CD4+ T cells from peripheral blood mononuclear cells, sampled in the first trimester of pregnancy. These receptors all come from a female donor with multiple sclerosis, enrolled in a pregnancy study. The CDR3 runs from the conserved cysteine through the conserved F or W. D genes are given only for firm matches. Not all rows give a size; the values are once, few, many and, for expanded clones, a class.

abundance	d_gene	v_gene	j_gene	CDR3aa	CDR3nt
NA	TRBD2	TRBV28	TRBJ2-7	CASSSLAGGGYEQYF	TGTGCCAGCAGTTCATTAGCGGGGGGGGGCTACGAGCAGTACTTC
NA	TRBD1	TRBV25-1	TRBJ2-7	CASSGANRGLYEQYF	TGTGCCAGCAGTGGGGCCAACAGGGGGCTATACGAGCAGTACTTC
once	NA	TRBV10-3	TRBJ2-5	CAISELGAGSLRETQYF	TGTGCCATCAGTGAGCTAGGAGCGGGCTCTCTGAGGGAGACCCAGTACTTC
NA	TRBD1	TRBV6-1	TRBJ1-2	CASRGTGGGRYTF	TGTGCCAGCAGAGGTACAGGGGGGGGTCGCTACACCTTC
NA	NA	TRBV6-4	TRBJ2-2	CASSDSFKSGELFF	TGTGCCAGTTCGGACAGCTTCAAGTCCGGGGAGCTGTTTTTT
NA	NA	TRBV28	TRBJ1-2	CASSGLNYGYTF	TGTGCCAGCTCGGGACTCAACTATGGCTACACCTTC
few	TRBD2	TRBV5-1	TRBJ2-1	CASMREGGYNEQFF	TGCGCCAGCATGCGGGAGGGAGGTTACAATGAGCAGTTCTTC
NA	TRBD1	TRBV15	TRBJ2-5	CATSRGDRGLETQYF	TGTGCCACCAGCAGAGGGGACAGGGGGTTAGAGACCCAGTACTTC
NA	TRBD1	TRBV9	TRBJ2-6	CASSAQLTGGGSGANVLTF	TGTGCCAGCAGCGCCCAGTTGACAGGGGGAGGCTCTGGGGCCAACGTCCTGACTTTC
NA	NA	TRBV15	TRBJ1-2	CATSAIDSVYGYTF	TGTGCCACCAGCGCCATAGACAGCGTATATGGCTACACCTTC
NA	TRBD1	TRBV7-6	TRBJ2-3	CASSFGQDTDTQYF	TGTGCCAGCAGCTTCGGACAGGACACAGATACGCAGTATTTT
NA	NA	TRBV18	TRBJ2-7	CASSLSRDTTYEQYF	TGTGCCAGCTCACTATCTCGGGACACTACCTACGAGCAGTACTTC